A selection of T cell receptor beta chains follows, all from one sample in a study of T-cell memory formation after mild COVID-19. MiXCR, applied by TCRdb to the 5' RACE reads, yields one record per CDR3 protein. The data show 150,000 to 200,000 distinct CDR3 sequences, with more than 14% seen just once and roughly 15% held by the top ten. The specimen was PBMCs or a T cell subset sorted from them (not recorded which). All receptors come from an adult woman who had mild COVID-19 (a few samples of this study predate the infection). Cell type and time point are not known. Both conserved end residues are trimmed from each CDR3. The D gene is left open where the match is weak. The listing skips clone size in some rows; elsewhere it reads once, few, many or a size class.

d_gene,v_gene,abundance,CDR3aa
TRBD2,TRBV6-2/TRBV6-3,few,ASSYTGLAGIYTDTQY
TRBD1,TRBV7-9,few,ASSGRDRANTEAF
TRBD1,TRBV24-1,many,ATSRWTGLYNEQF
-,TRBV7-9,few,ASSKGTEHYGYT
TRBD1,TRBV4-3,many,ASSPHRQGAWYGYT
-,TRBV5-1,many,ASSLGVDAYEQY
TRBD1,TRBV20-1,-,SARIADREAYGYT
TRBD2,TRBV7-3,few,ASSSSPRLAGGVSEQF
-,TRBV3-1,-,ASSHGGRMNTGELF
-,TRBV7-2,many,ASSLGLLVSEQY
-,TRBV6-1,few,ASSGSTNSPLH
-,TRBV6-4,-,ASSEGRSTDTQY
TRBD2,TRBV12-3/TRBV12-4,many,ASRLAGNSYNEQF
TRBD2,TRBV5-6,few,ASSPGLGNEQY
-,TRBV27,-,ASGWTEKETQY
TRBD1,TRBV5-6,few,ASSGGQGNYGYT
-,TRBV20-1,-,SARIVGHGNTEAF
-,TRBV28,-,ASSLGPRYEQY
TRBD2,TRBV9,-,ASSVGLAGTNEQF
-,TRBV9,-,ASSVDGGSTDTQY
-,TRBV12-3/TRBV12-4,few,ASTMDSGIKNSNQPQH
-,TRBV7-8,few,ASSFGVWGEKLF
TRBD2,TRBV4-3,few,ASSQDNTGLAGAHEQF
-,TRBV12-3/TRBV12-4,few,ASSPGGGSYQPQH
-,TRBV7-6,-,ASSLETTLNYEQY
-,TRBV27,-,ASHLEGYQF
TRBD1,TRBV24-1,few,ATSDPLGQGRSEQF
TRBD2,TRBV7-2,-,ASSNRLAGNSYNEQF
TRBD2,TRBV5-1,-,ASSPMTSSDTQY
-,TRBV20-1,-,SARDFH
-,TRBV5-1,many,ASSLGPNEKLF
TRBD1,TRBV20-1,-,SARDFRSTGGTQETQY
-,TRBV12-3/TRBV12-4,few,ASSQQLGHEQY
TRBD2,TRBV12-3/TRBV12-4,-,ASSLRLARGRYEQY
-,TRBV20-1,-,SARVPGAMSYNEQF
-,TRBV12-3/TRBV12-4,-,ASSFMLNSGNTIY
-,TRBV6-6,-,ASSYSGNTIY
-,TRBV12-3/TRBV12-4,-,ASTTLGDTEAF
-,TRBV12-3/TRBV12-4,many,ASNQGGDADTQY
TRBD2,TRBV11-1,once,ASNIGLAGNNEQF
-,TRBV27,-,ASSSEVEPYEQY
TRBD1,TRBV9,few,ASGTGDNNEQF
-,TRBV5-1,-,ASSSRVMSGEQY
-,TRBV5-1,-,ASSFGQTRDTQY
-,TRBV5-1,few,ASSLGGSQPQH